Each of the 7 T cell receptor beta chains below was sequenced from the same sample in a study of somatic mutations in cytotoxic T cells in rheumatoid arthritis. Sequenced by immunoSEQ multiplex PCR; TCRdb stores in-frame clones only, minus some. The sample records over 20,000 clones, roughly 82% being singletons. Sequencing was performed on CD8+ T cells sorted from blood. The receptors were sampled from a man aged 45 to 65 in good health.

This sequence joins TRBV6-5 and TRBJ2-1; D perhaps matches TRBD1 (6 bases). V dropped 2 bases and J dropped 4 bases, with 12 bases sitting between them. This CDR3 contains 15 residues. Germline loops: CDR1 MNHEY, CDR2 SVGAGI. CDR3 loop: CASSYRQERYNEQFF. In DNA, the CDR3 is TGTGCCAGCAGTTACCGACAGGAGAGGTACAATGAGCAGTTCTTC.

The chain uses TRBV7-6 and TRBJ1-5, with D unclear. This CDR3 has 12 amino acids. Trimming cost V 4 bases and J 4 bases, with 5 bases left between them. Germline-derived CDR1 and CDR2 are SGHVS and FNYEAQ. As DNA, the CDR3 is TGTGCCAGCAGCTCACCAAATCAGCCCCAGCATTTT. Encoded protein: CASSSPNQPQHF.

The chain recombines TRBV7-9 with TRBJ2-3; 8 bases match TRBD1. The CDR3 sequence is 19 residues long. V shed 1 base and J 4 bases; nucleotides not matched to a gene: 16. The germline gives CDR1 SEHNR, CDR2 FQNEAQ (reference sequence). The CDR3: CASSLVRTGDDRGSDTQYF. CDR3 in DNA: TGTGCCAGCAGCTTAGTTAGGACGGGGGACGACAGGGGATCAGATACGCAGTATTTT.

In DNA, the CDR3 is TGTGCCAGCAGCGTGGGAGCGGGGAGCTCCTACGAGCAGTACTTC. The encoded protein is CASSVGAGSSYEQYF. The chain combines TRBV9 with TRBJ2-7; TRBD2 agrees at 7 bases. Germline V gives CDR1 SGDLS, CDR2 YYNGEE. Trimming at V came to 2 bases and at J to 0 bases, leaving 5 bases not matched to a gene. CDR3 length equals 15 residues.

The CDR3 sequence is CASSVATSRTDTQYF. The CDR3 bases are TGTGCCAGCAGCGTAGCGACTAGCAGGACAGATACGCAGTATTTT. This chain uses TRBV9 with TRBJ2-3; 7 bases are shared with TRBD2. The CDR3 length is 15 residues. The germline gives CDR1 SGDLS, CDR2 YYNGEE. V lost 0 bases and J lost 3; bases outside the gene matches: 4.

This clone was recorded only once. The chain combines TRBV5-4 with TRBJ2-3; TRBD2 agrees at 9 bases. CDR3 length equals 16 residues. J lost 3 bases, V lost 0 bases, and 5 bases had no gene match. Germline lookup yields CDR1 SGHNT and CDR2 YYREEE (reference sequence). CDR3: CASSLEGSGSTDTQYF. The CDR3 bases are TGTGCCAGCAGCTTGGAAGGTAGCGGGAGTACAGATACGCAGTATTTT.

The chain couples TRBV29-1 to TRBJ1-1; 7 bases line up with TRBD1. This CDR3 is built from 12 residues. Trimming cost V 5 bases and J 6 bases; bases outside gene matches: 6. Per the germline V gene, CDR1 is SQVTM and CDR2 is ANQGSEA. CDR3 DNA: TGCAGCGTTCGCCTTCAGGGGGCTGAAGCTTTCTTT. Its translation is CSVRLQGAEAFF.